Shown below are 13 T cell receptor beta chains from a single sample sequenced in a study of T cells in localized non-small cell lung cancer. Clones were read by immunoSEQ multiplex PCR, and TCRdb kept only the in-frame ones, dropping some. The sample holds approximately 35,000 clones, roughly nine tenths seen once. The sample consisted of PBMCs, taken before any cancer treatment. The source of these receptors is a man aged 40-75 years with stage II lung adenocarcinoma.

This clone has only one observation. The genes are TRBV5-1 and TRBJ2-7, with 12 bases lining up with TRBD2. The CDR3 is made up of 14 amino acids. The V gene's germline CDR1 is SGHRS and CDR2 YFSETQ. V shed 0 bases, J shed 7 bases, and the junction held 2 bases outside the gene matches. CDR3 sequence: CASSLGTSGNEQYF. In nucleotides, the CDR3 is TGCGCCAGCAGCTTGGGGACTAGCGGGAATGAGCAGTACTTC.

The sample holds one count of this clone. The gene calls are TRBV11-2 and TRBJ1-1, with TRBD1 as a possible D gene (6 bases). This CDR3 has 15 amino acids. Germline CDR1 and CDR2: SGHAT and FQNNGV. V was clipped by 5 bases and J by 3 bases, with 16 bases between them. This chain's CDR3 is CASSPGGGPYTEAFF. CDR3 sequence (DNA): TGTGCCAGCAGCCCCGGCGGGGGGCCATACACTGAAGCTTTCTTT.

The CDR3 here is CASSPGVSTNEKLFF. CDR3 nucleotides: TGTGCCAGCAGCCCGGGGGTCTCAACTAATGAAAAACTGTTTTTT. V gene TRBV5-6 combines with J gene TRBJ1-4; a weak D match, TRBD1 (5 bases). In germline, CDR1 is SGHDT, CDR2 YYEEEE. CDR3 length: 15 amino acids. Trimming pared 4 bases from V and 0 bases from J, leaving 10 bases between.

V is TRBV6-6 and J is TRBJ2-7, with no clear D. Germline V gives CDR1 MNHNY, CDR2 SVGAGI (reference sequence). This CDR3 spans 13 amino acids. The V gene lost 4 bases and the J gene lost 3 bases, with 10 bases spanning the gap. CDR3 sequence reads: CASSSVEFYEQYF. CDR3 nucleotide sequence: TGTGCCAGCAGTTCTGTCGAGTTCTACGAGCAGTACTTC.

The rearrangement links TRBV27 to TRBJ2-3; D gene uncertain. V was clipped by 7 bases and J by 4 bases, with 15 bases between them. The CDR3 spans 14 residues. Germline V lookup: CDR1 MNHEY, CDR2 SMNVEV (reference sequence). This CDR3 reads CASTPIGPPDTQYF. For the CDR3, the DNA is TGTGCCAGCACTCCCATAGGACCCCCAGATACGCAGTATTTT.

The CDR3 sequence is CASSTGETQYF. The CDR3 nucleotides read TGTGCCAGCAGCACAGGAGAGACCCAGTACTTC. This rearrangement joins TRBV6-6 to TRBJ2-5; maybe TRBD1 (5 bases). The CDR3 runs 11 residues. Per germline, CDR1 MNHNY and CDR2 SVGAGI (reference sequence). Trimming removed 6 bases at V and 4 bases at J, with 6 bases between.

The rearrangement uses TRBV5-4 and TRBJ2-1, with 7 nucleotides matching TRBD1. The CDR3 totals 16 residues. Germline CDR1 is SGHNT and CDR2 is YYREEE (reference sequence). V lost 4 bases to trimming and J lost 0 bases; unmatched junction nucleotides: 7. The CDR3 DNA sequence: TGTGCCAGCAGCGGGGGACAGCGAAGCTCCTACAATGAGCAGTTCTTC. It specifies CASSGGQRSSYNEQFF.

This chain joins TRBV2 and TRBJ1-4; D possibly corresponds to TRBD1 (5 bases). The V and J ends lost 6 bases and 2 bases respectively, with 19 bases between them. This CDR3 spans 17 amino acids. The V gene's germline CDR1 is SNHLY and CDR2 FYNNEI. For the CDR3, the DNA is TGTGCCAGCAGGATCATAGGGACCCCAGGGACTAATGAAAAACTGTTTTTT. It yields the protein CASRIIGTPGTNEKLFF.

V gene TRBV2 combines with J gene TRBJ1-5; weak D call: TRBD1 (6 bases). CDR1 and CDR2 from the germline V gene are SNHLY and FYNNEI. Trimming left V 5 bases short and J 2 bases short, with 10 bases between. The CDR3 runs to 14 residues. CDR3 region: CASSWEGGNQPQHF. CDR3 bases: TGTGCCAGCAGTTGGGAGGGGGGCAATCAGCCCCAGCATTTT.

This chain joins TRBV19 and TRBJ1-2, with a tentative D call TRBD1 (5 bases). The CDR3 has 18 amino acids. Germline CDR1 reads LNHDA; CDR2 reads SQIVND (reference sequence). V was trimmed by 4 bases and J by 0 bases, leaving 21 bases between them. The CDR3 protein is CASSTKGRTEQANYGYTF. In DNA form, the CDR3 reads TGTGCCAGTAGTACCAAGGGACGGACGGAACAAGCTAACTATGGCTACACCTTC.

This clone turned up a few times. The chain employs TRBV6-4 and TRBJ1-2; D not resolved. The CDR3 has 13 residues. V lost 6 bases, J lost 4 bases, and 12 bases lay in between. The V gene's germline CDR1 is MRHNA and CDR2 SNTAGT. CDR3 residues: CASRDAGGYGYTF. DNA for the CDR3: TGTGCCAGCAGGGATGCGGGTGGCTATGGCTACACCTTC.

V gene TRBV5-4 combines with J gene TRBJ2-7, with TRBD2 matching 8 bases. The V gene's germline CDR1 is SGHNT and CDR2 YYREEE (reference sequence). V lost 0 bases to trimming and J lost 3 bases; unmatched junction nucleotides: 5. The CDR3 consists of 15 residues. The CDR3 sequence: CASSLETSGNYEQYF. In nucleotides, the CDR3 is TGTGCCAGCAGCTTGGAAACTAGCGGAAACTACGAGCAGTACTTC.

This chain links TRBV19 with TRBJ2-5; 12 bases are shared with TRBD2. CDR1 LNHDA and CDR2 SQIVND come from the germline V gene (reference sequence). Germline trimming cut 4 bases from V and 5 bases from J; bases unmatched to any gene: 14. The CDR3 length is 18 residues. The CDR3 DNA reads TGTGCCAGTAGTAATCTCCTTGGATCTAGCGGGAGGGCGGAGACCCAGTACTTC. It translates to CASSNLLGSSGRAETQYF.